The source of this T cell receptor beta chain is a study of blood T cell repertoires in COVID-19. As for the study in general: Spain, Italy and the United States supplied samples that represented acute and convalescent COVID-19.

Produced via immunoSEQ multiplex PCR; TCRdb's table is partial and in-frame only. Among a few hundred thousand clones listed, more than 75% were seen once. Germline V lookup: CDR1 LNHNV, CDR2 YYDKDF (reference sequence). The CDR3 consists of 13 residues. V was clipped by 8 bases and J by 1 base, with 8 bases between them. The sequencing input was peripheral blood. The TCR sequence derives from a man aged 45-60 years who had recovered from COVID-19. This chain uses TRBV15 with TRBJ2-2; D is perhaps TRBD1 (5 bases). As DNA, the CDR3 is TGTGCCACCTCAGGACAGAACACCGGGGAGCTGTTTTTT. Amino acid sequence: CATSGQNTGELFF.